The 29 T cell receptor beta chains in this list originate from one sample, sequenced in a study of molecular identifiers for immune sequencing clone quantification (dated by TCRdb to 2017 to 2018). Library construction relied on PCR. The sequencer listed for this sample is NextSeq 500. TCRdb handled the public reads itself, with Q25 trimming in fastp and clone calling in MiXCR, and kept productive beta chains. Records with the same CDR3 protein are collapsed into one entry carrying the most frequent genes and DNA. The sample data list about half a million distinct CDR3 sequences, and about a quarter of these were observed just once. Of the sample, over 0.6% falls within the top ten clones. The source material was naive CD8+ T cells from blood, with Jurkat cell RNA spiked in. The cell subset or site label here, explained by the study, means: FACS-sorted CD8+CD4-CCR7+CD45RA+ naive T cells. The receptors were gathered from a human donor in good health. Some libraries in this study had Jurkat cell RNA spiked in.

V and J are TRBV4-3 and TRBJ1-1, with 10 bases that match TRBD1. CDR3 length equals 15 residues. V lost 1 base and J lost 4; bases outside the gene matches: 3. Germline V gene sequence: CDR1 LGHNA, CDR2 YSLEER. In nucleotides, the CDR3 is TGCGCCAGCAGCCAAGTACGGACAGGGGGCACTGAAGCTTTCTTT. Translating it yields CASSQVRTGGTEAFF.

This clonotype was seen more than once but under ten times. This chain links TRBV19 with TRBJ1-4; D uncertain. Between the trimmed V and J ends, which lost 8 bases and 3 bases, there was a span of 10 bases. This CDR3 contains 13 residues. The germline gives CDR1 LNHDA, CDR2 SQIVND (reference sequence). CDR3 sequence (DNA): TGTGCCAGTCACGGGTTAGCTAATGAAAAACTGTTTTTT. Encoded protein: CASHGLANEKLFF.

This clonotype turned up a few times. The J gene is TRBJ2-7, the V gene TRBV5-4, with D possibly TRBD2 on 6 matching bases. This CDR3 region has 15 residues. Deletions cut 1 base from V and 3 bases from J, with 14 bases between. Germline CDR1 reads SGHNT; CDR2 reads YYREEE (reference sequence). As DNA, the CDR3 is TGTGCCAGCAGCTTGACCATGGGGGGAGGCTACGAGCAGTACTTC. This gives the protein CASSLTMGGGYEQYF.

Remarks on this clonotype: It may be a read error: a sequence one base away is much more abundant. The chain couples TRBV29-1 to TRBJ2-5; TRBD1 is a possible D gene (5 bases). The CDR3 loop spans 13 amino acids. Germline V gene data show CDR1 as SQVTM and CDR2 as ANQGSEA. Deletions cut 2 bases from V and 5 bases from J, with 12 bases between. The CDR3 region has the DNA TGCAGCGTTGAACCCCAGGGTTCTGAGACCCAGTACTTC. This sequence encodes CSVEPQGSETQYF.

In this sample, this clonotype turned up a few times. The chain links TRBV12-3 or TRBV12-4 to TRBJ1-1; D might be TRBD1 (5 bases). The germline V and J ends were trimmed by 8 bases and 1 base, with 20 bases remaining between them. This CDR3 comprises 16 residues. The CDR3 reads CASSLVEGRKNTEAFF. CDR3 sequence (DNA): TGTGCCAGCTCATTGGTAGAGGGACGGAAGAACACTGAAGCTTTCTTT.

The table lists this clonotype with many counts. The chain recombines TRBV6-5 with TRBJ2-3; D call uncertain. The germline CDR1 and CDR2 sequences are MNHEY and SVGAGI. Deletions cut 2 bases from V and 2 bases from J, with 8 bases between. The CDR3 has 14 amino acids. DNA of the CDR3: TGTGCCAGCAGTTACGGCAGCTTCACAGATACGCAGTATTTT. Its translation: CASSYGSFTDTQYF.

The chain couples TRBV28 to TRBJ2-3, with TRBD2 matching over 8 bases. CDR3 length: 17 residues. The V segment lost 7 bases and the J segment 0 bases; nucleotides outside the gene matches: 12. Germline CDR1 reads MDHEN; CDR2 reads SYDVKM. CDR3 sequence: CASTPMSTSASTDTQYF. The CDR3, as DNA: TGTGCCAGCACCCCAATGTCGACTAGCGCCAGCACAGATACGCAGTATTTT.

This clonotype showed up just a few times. The V call is TRBV6-5, the J call TRBJ1-1; D unresolved. The germline V gene encodes CDR1 MNHEY and CDR2 SVGAGI. V lost 5 bases to trimming and J lost 5 bases, with 12 bases between them. This CDR3 has 13 residues. The CDR3 region has the DNA TGTGCCAGCAGTCCGCGACTAGGGACTGAAGCTTTCTTT. Amino acid sequence: CASSPRLGTEAFF.

Only one count was recorded for this clonotype. The missing conserved phenylalanine or tryptophan at the end of this CDR3 makes a read error likely. The CDR3 bases are TGCGCCAGCAGCTCCAGACAGGTGTTCCCCTACGAGCAGTACTTA. This gives the protein CASSSRQVFPYEQYL. The chain links TRBV5-1 to TRBJ2-7; D may be TRBD1 (6 bases). V was shortened by 3 bases and J by 2 bases, with 15 bases between the two germline ends. The CDR3 has 15 residues. CDR1 is SGHRS and CDR2 is YFSETQ in the germline V gene.

Concerning this clonotype: A much larger clone is a single base away; this may be a read error. V and J are TRBV24-1 and TRBJ2-3, with D unresolved. The germline V gene has CDR1 KGHDR and CDR2 SFDVKD. The CDR3 consists of 13 residues. The ends were cut back, 7 bases at V and 2 bases at J, with 9 bases in the middle. CDR3 coding DNA: TGTGCCACCAGGCTTCCCTACACAGATACGCAGTATTTT. As protein: CATRLPYTDTQYF.

This clonotype has a count of ten or more. The CDR3, as DNA: TGTGCCAGCAGTTCCTTCTCGCGTGTCTACGAGCAGTACTTC. Protein: CASSSFSRVYEQYF. The chain couples TRBV28 to TRBJ2-7, with no clear D. The CDR3 is 14 amino acids. Germline values: CDR1 MDHEN, CDR2 SYDVKM. Trimming left V 4 bases short and J 3 bases short, with 13 bases between. The whole variable domain, remainder taken from reference TRBV28 and TRBJ2-7, is DVKVTQSSRYLVKRTGEKVFLECVQDMDHENMFWYRQDPGLGLRLIYFSYDVKMKEKGDIPEGYSVSREKKERFSLILESASTNQTSMYLCASSSFSRVYEQYFGPGTRLTVT.

Many counts were recorded for this clonotype. CDR3 sequence reads: CASELAYEQYF. CDR3 coding DNA: TGTGCCAGCGAGCTAGCCTACGAGCAGTACTTC. The chain links TRBV7-9 to TRBJ2-7; D remains unclear. V gave up 8 bases and J gave up 2 bases, with 7 bases separating them. This CDR3 is 11 amino acids long. The germline CDR1 and CDR2 sequences are SEHNR and FQNEAQ (reference sequence).

The chain employs TRBV5-1 and TRBJ2-7, with a possible D match to TRBD2 (6 bases). The CDR3 consists of 17 residues. The germline V gene encodes CDR1 SGHRS and CDR2 YFSETQ. Trimming took 1 base from V and 5 from J, leaving 22 bases between them. CDR3 nucleotide sequence: TGCGCCAGCAGCTTGACCGGGGTGGGACTGGCTAGGAACGAGCAGTACTTC. It yields the protein CASSLTGVGLARNEQYF.

This clonotype has a handful of counts. The chain employs TRBV14 and TRBJ2-3; D uncertain. The germline CDR1 and CDR2 sequences are SGHDN and FVKESK. CDR3 length equals 19 residues. V shed 0 bases and J shed 1 base, with 20 bases lying between them. The CDR3 sequence is CASSQDSGTTGTGTDTQYF. The DNA of the CDR3 is TGTGCCAGCAGCCAAGATTCAGGTACGACGGGTACCGGCACAGATACGCAGTATTTT.

For this clonotype: This sequence may be a read error, since a much larger clone differs from it by one base. The rearrangement links TRBV5-1 to TRBJ2-7, with TRBD1 matching 7 bases. CDR3 length equals 14 residues. Losses at the gene ends were 1 base for V and 6 bases for J; bases not matched to a gene: 7. The V gene's germline CDR1 is SGHRS and CDR2 YFSETQ. The CDR3 reads CASSLLTGTSEQYF. CDR3 coding DNA: TGCGCCAGCAGCTTGCTGACAGGGACGTCCGAGCAGTACTTC.

With respect to this clonotype: The CDR3 end shows no conserved phenylalanine or tryptophan, and so a read error is likely. The CDR3 spells CASSQEWAGFGYTL. The CDR3 nucleotides are TGCGCCAGCAGCCAAGAATGGGCAGGCTTTGGCTACACCCTC. V and J are TRBV4-1 and TRBJ1-2; D gene uncertain. V was trimmed by 0 bases and J by 7 bases, leaving 12 bases between them. The CDR3 is made up of 14 amino acids. Germline CDR1 reads MGHRA; CDR2 reads YSYEKL.

This clonotype appeared once. This may arise from a read error, as a much more abundant clone is one base away. V and J are TRBV9 and TRBJ2-5; D is unresolved. There are 13 residues in the CDR3. The ends were cut back, 4 bases at V and 0 bases at J, with 7 bases in the middle. Germline values: CDR1 SGDLS, CDR2 YYNGEE. The CDR3 nucleotides are TGTGCCAGCAGCAACCGGTACCAAGAGACCCAGTACTTC. Protein: CASSNRYQETQYF.

A few counts support this clonotype. The chain carries TRBV6-1 and TRBJ2-3; D gene ambiguous. CDR1 and CDR2 (germline): MNHNS, SASEGT. V dropped 1 base and J dropped 3 bases, with 14 bases sitting between them. This CDR3 region has 16 residues. The CDR3 nucleotides are TGTGCCAGCAGTGAAGACCCTGGGGATAATACAGATACGCAGTATTTT. Protein sequence: CASSEDPGDNTDTQYF.

The table lists this clonotype with many counts. The chain combines TRBV29-1 with TRBJ2-7; tentatively, D is TRBD1 or TRBD2 (5 bases each). This CDR3 is built from 12 residues. CDR1 SQVTM and CDR2 ANQGSEA come from the germline V gene. V lost 0 bases to trimming and J lost 3 bases, with 6 bases between them. DNA of the CDR3: TGCAGCGTTGAAGAGGGGGTCTACGAGCAGTACTTC. This codes for CSVEEGVYEQYF.

In this sample, this clonotype turned up a few times. The gene calls are TRBV5-1 and TRBJ2-2, with TRBD1 as a possible D gene (6 bases). The germline gives CDR1 SGHRS, CDR2 YFSETQ. Trimming pared 1 base from V and 6 bases from J, leaving 13 bases between. The CDR3 length is 15 residues. The CDR3 loop reads CASSLRPGVPGELFF. CDR3 DNA: TGCGCCAGCAGCTTGAGGCCAGGGGTCCCCGGGGAGCTGTTTTTT. Variable domain in full (rest from reference TRBV5-1 and TRBJ2-2): KAGVTQTPRYLIKTRGQQVTLSCSPISGHRSVSWYQQTPGQGLQFLFEYFSETQRNKGNFPGRFSGRQFSNSRSEMNVSTLELGDSALYLCASSLRPGVPGELFFGEGSRLTVL.

A word on this clonotype: This could be a read error, since a much larger clone is one nucleotide away. The chain links TRBV5-1 to TRBJ2-5; the D gene is possibly TRBD2 (6 bases). Germline loops: CDR1 SGHRS, CDR2 YFSETQ. Trimming left V 7 bases short and J 4 bases short, with 17 bases between. This CDR3 spans 14 amino acids. DNA of the CDR3: TGCGCCAGCGGCCCAAATCCTAGCGTAGAGACCCAGTACTTC. It codes for CASGPNPSVETQYF.

Points on this clonotype: The conserved phenylalanine or tryptophan is not found at the CDR3 terminus, so this likely reflects a read error. The chain joins TRBV10-3 to TRBJ1-4; the D is unclear. The CDR3 spans 14 residues. Germline CDR1 reads ENHRY; CDR2 reads SYGVKD. V was cut by 3 bases and J by 7 bases, with 12 bases left in between. The CDR3 is CAISDWASSEKLFS. The CDR3 DNA sequence: TGTGCCATCAGTGATTGGGCAAGTTCTGAAAAACTGTTTTCT.

With regard to this clonotype: Its ends do not fully match the called genes, so a read error is possible. This chain joins TRBV9 and TRBJ2-7; D unresolved. The CDR3 totals 14 residues. Germline CDR1 and CDR2: SGDLS and YYNGEE. This CDR3 reads CASSVLAASYERYF. CDR3 in DNA: TGTGCCAGCAGCGTACTGGCGGCCTCCTACGAGCGGTACTTC.

This clonotype has ten or more counts. The genes are TRBV5-1 and TRBJ2-7, with a weak D call TRBD2 (5 bases). The CDR3 is 11 amino acids. Trimming took off 5 bases at V and 7 bases at J, with 10 bases between the two ends. CDR1 is SGHRS, CDR2 YFSETQ, per germline. This CDR3 reads CASSISGEQYF. The CDR3 nucleotides read TGCGCCAGCAGTATATCGGGAGAGCAGTACTTC.

This clonotype was detected a few times. The rearrangement joins TRBV29-1 to TRBJ1-2; D gene ambiguous. CDR3 length: 11 residues. V was trimmed by 6 bases and J by 5 bases, leaving 10 bases between them. Per germline, CDR1 SQVTM and CDR2 ANQGSEA. For the CDR3, the DNA is TGCAGCGTCCTCGGGATATATGGCTACACCTTC. Protein: CSVLGIYGYTF. Full variable domain (rest looked up from reference TRBV29-1 and TRBJ1-2): SAVISQKPSRDICQRGTSLTIQCQVDSQVTMMFWYRQQPGQSLTLIATANQGSEATYESGFVIDKFPISRPNLTFSTLTVSNMSPEDSSIYLCSVLGIYGYTFGSGTRLTVV.

The V call is TRBV10-3, the J call TRBJ1-5; no firm D call. With 0 bases removed from V and 3 bases from J, the gap between germline ends came to 12 bases. This CDR3 contains 16 residues. The germline V gene has CDR1 ENHRY and CDR2 SYGVKD. In DNA, the CDR3 is TGTGCCATCAGTGAGTCGAATATCGGGCCCAATCAGCCCCAGCATTTT. Amino acids: CAISESNIGPNQPQHF.

The chain carries TRBV4-1 and TRBJ1-6, with D hard to call. Germline CDR1 reads MGHRA; CDR2 reads YSYEKL. The CDR3 sequence is 12 residues long. V lost 7 bases and J 8 bases, leaving 9 bases between the germline ends. CDR3 residues: CASTPPDSPLHF. The CDR3 DNA reads TGCGCCAGCACCCCCCCCGATTCACCCCTCCACTTT.

The V call is TRBV6-2 or TRBV6-3, the J call TRBJ2-7, with 12 bases fitting TRBD2. V was pared by 6 bases and J by 4 bases, with 7 bases of the junction left unmatched. Germline CDR1 is MNHEY and CDR2 is SVGEGT. The CDR3 runs to 15 residues. CDR3 in amino acids: CASSWTSGKSYEQYF. The DNA of the CDR3 is TGTGCCAGCAGCTGGACTAGCGGGAAGTCTTACGAGCAGTACTTC.

Regarding this clonotype: This clone may be a read error of a much larger clone one base away. J is TRBJ2-5 and V is TRBV28; 7 bases fit TRBD2. Germline V gives CDR1 MDHEN, CDR2 SYDVKM. The CDR3 runs 17 residues. The junction had 15 bases not matched to a gene; V was cut back by 6 bases and J by 2 bases. The CDR3 sequence: CASSAPPAAGDQETQYF. The CDR3 nucleotides are TGTGCCAGCAGCGCCCCCCCAGCTGCGGGGGATCAAGAGACCCAGTACTTC. The full variable domain, rest sourced from reference TRBV28 and TRBJ2-5, is DVKVTQSSRYLVKRTGEKVFLECVQDMDHENMFWYRQDPGLGLRLIYFSYDVKMKEKGDIPEGYSVSREKKERFSLILESASTNQTSMYLCASSAPPAAGDQETQYFGPGTRLLVL.